The entry below gives a single T cell receptor beta chain sequence along with its context. This entry belongs to a study of blood T cell repertoires in COVID-19. This CDR3 comprises 11 residues. Germline CDR1 is KGHSH and CDR2 is LQKENI. The V and J ends lost 5 bases and 7 bases respectively, with 5 bases between them. In the study's own analysis: Reference gene primer amplification gave nucleated cell count estimates. Using immunoSEQ multiplex PCR, the repertoire was profiled, and TCRdb retains in-frame clones only, with some absent. For V, J and clone size, that table is used; D and trimming come from the DNA. The table lists about 400,000 clones, around 88% of them singletons.

This clonotype originated in a woman in her 30s with acute or convalescent COVID-19. Sequenced input: peripheral blood. The chain joins TRBV18 to TRBJ2-2; unclear D gene. CDR3 DNA sequence: TGTGCCAGCTCATCGGGCGGGGAGCTGTTTTTT. Its protein product is CASSSGGELFF.